This T cell receptor (beta chain) was found in a study of cytomegalovirus exposure and HLA in healthy donors. Primers included in the PCR were 60 Vbeta and 13 Jbeta primers. Repertoires were generated with immunoSEQ multiplex PCR, while TCRdb's copy carries only in-frame clones and drops some. The table lists over 200,000 clones, around 89% of them singletons. CDR1 and CDR2 from the germline V gene are SGHNT and YYREEE (reference sequence). This CDR3 has 13 residues. The V gene lost 0 bases and the J gene lost 8 bases, with 9 bases spanning the gap. In regard to this clone: Antigen: not known.

Findings and caveats of the study: What was likely a sequencing artifact was a cluster of highly shared sequence variants. The authors later linked a missense DCLRE1C variant to TCR beta V- and J-gene trimming. High sensitivity and specificity were reportedly achieved when the classifier diagnosed cytomegalovirus status.

The chain has TRBV5-4 and TRBJ1-5; D is possibly TRBD1 (5 bases). The sequenced sample was PBMCs. The source of this sequence is a woman aged 18-29 years in good health and CMV-seronegative. The CDR3 DNA follows: TGTGCCAGCAGCTTGGGTGGGGGGGAGCCCCAGCATTTT. It codes for CASSLGGGEPQHF.